Listed below are T cell receptor beta chains from one sample, sequenced in a study of shared T cell receptors in the human thymus. This table comes from immunoSEQ multiplex PCR, and its TCRdb copy is limited to in-frame clones, with some not included. The data contain roughly 710,000 clones, approximately 85% of them singletons. These data are also associated with another study on human thymus T cells.

The sample comprised thymocytes. These receptors all stem from a girl under three years old with a congenital heart defect. Each CDR3 is given with its conserved first and last residue. A D gene is named only where the DNA matches it firmly. A row's size may be missing; if present it is once, few, many or a size class.

TRBV5-6,TRBD1,TRBJ1-2,14,.,TGTGCCAGCAGCTTGTGTGCAGGGGGCTATGGCTACACCTTC,CASSLCAGGYGYTF
TRBV2,TRBD1,TRBJ2-3,15,.,TGTGCCAGCAGCTGGACAGGGGGCATAGCAGATACGCAGTATTTT,CASSWTGGIADTQYF
TRBV14,TRBD2,TRBJ2-5,18,.,TGTGCCAGCAGCCAAGATTTGCTAGCGGGGGGGCATAAGGAGACCCAGTACTTC,CASSQDLLAGGHKETQYF
TRBV6-1,.,TRBJ2-7,17,few,TGTGCCAGCAGTGAAGCGATTAACCCACGGGATCCCTACGAGCAGTACTTC,CASSEAINPRDPYEQYF
TRBV5-6,TRBD1,TRBJ1-4,14,few,TGTGCCAGCAGCCGGGACAGGGGGCTTAAAAAACTGTTTTTT,CASSRDRGLKKLFF
TRBV5-1,TRBD1,TRBJ1-6,17,once,TGCGCCAGCAGCCCAGGGGGCGCAGATTACCTTAATTCACCCCTCCACTTT,CASSPGGADYLNSPLHF
TRBV5-1,.,TRBJ1-1,12,.,TGCGCCAGCAGGACAGAGAACACTGAAGCTTTCTTT,CASRTENTEAFF
TRBV9,.,TRBJ1-2,13,.,TGTGCCAGCAGCGTAACACCAGACTATGGCTACACCTTC,CASSVTPDYGYTF
TRBV7-8,.,TRBJ2-5,14,.,TGTGCCAGCAGCTTCGGGGTTTCCGTCGAGACCCAGTACTTC,CASSFGVSVETQYF
TRBV27,.,TRBJ1-2,13,.,TGTGCCAGCAGCTCAGGAACTAACTATGGCTACACCTTC,CASSSGTNYGYTF
TRBV28,.,TRBJ1-5,13,.,TGTGCCAGCCTCGGACAGCAGTATCAGCCCCAGCATTTT,CASLGQQYQPQHF
TRBV6-1,TRBD1,TRBJ2-7,13,.,TGTGCCAGTGAGCCGGGACAGGCCTACGAGCAGTACTTC,CASEPGQAYEQYF
TRBV5-1,TRBD1,TRBJ1-2,12,once,TGCGCCAGCGGACAGGAGGTGGAGGGCTACACCTTC,CASGQEVEGYTF
TRBV5-1,TRBD2,TRBJ2-2,14,.,TGCGCCAGCAGCTTGACGGGGGGTACCGGGGAGCTGTTTTTT,CASSLTGGTGELFF
TRBV7-9,TRBD2,TRBJ2-2,18,.,TGTGCCAGCAGCTTCTACCGCGGGGGGAACGCGAACACCGGGGAGCTGTTTTTT,CASSFYRGGNANTGELFF
TRBV27,.,TRBJ1-6,18,.,TGTGCCAGCAGTTTAAGCCCCCTCGCGGGACCCCCTTATTCACCCCTCCACTTT,CASSLSPLAGPPYSPLHF
TRBV9,.,TRBJ1-3,13,.,TGTGCCAGCAGCGGAGGCTCTGGAAACACCATATATTTT,CASSGGSGNTIYF
TRBV6-5,.,TRBJ1-6,13,.,TGTGCCAGCAGCGACGGTCGGGGGTCACCCCTCCACTTT,CASSDGRGSPLHF
TRBV14,.,TRBJ1-1,17,once,TGTGCCAGCAGCCACCCCGCCCGGGGGGCGAGGCTGCCTGAAGCTTTCTTT,CASSHPARGARLPEAFF
TRBV10-3,.,TRBJ2-7,18,once,TGTGCCATCAGTGTATCCAACCCGGGGGGCCGCTACTCCTACGAGCAGTACTTC,CAISVSNPGGRYSYEQYF
TRBV5-6,.,TRBJ2-2,17,.,TGTGCCAGCAGCTTGATGGGGGGTAGGGGTATCACCGGGGAGCTGTTTTTT,CASSLMGGRGITGELFF
TRBV6-5,.,TRBJ1-2,14,.,TGTGCCAGCAGTTATGGGGAGTCTTATTATGGCTACACCTTC,CASSYGESYYGYTF
TRBV5-6,.,TRBJ2-5,13,.,TGTGCCAGCAGCTTCCAGGGTCGGGAGACCCAGTACTTC,CASSFQGRETQYF
TRBV14,.,TRBJ1-6,19,.,TGTGCCAGCAGCCAAGTACGTCGGGGGAGGGCGTTGGGACACTCACCCCTCCACTTT,CASSQVRRGRALGHSPLHF